This TCR beta chain was sequenced for a study of blood T cells in healthy people across ages. Study findings and constraints: PBMC samples, being unsorted, prevented any conclusive comparison of naive and antigen-experienced cells.

The CDR3 sequence is 13 residues long. CDR1 and CDR2 from the germline V gene are SGHRS and YFSETQ. V shed 4 bases and J shed 9 bases, with 15 bases lying between them. Remarks on this clonotype: Its target is not known.

Through a sample-barcoded 5' primer and a J-beta primer mix, a second PCR was run for 7 to 11 cycles. TCRdb re-derived calls from the 5' RACE reads in MiXCR, one entry per CDR3 protein. This repertoire shows about 1.7 million distinct CDR3 sequences, 28% found once; its top ten account for over 7%. J is TRBJ2-3 and V is TRBV5-1; D is possibly TRBD1 (6 bases). This TCR was sampled from a woman aged 25-40 years in good health. What was sequenced was blood. Written as DNA, the CDR3 is TGCGCCAGCAGCGGGCCGGGACATCAAACGCAGTATTTT. Encoded protein: CASSGPGHQTQYF.